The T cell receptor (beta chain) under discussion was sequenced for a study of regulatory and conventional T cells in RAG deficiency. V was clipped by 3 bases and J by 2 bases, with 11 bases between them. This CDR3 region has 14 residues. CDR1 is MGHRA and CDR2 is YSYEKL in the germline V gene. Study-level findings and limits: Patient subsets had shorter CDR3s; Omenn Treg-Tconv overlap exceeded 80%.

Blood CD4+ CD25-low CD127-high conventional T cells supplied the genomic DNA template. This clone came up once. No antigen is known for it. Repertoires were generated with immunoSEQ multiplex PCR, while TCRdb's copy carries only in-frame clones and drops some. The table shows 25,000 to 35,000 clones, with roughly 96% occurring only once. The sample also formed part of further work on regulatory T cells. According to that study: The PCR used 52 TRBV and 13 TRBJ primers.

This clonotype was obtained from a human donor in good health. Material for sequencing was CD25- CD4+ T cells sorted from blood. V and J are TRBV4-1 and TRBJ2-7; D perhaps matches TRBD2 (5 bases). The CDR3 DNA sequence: TGCGCCAGCAGCCATCATGGGGAGCCCTACGAGCAGTACTTC. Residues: CASSHHGEPYEQYF.